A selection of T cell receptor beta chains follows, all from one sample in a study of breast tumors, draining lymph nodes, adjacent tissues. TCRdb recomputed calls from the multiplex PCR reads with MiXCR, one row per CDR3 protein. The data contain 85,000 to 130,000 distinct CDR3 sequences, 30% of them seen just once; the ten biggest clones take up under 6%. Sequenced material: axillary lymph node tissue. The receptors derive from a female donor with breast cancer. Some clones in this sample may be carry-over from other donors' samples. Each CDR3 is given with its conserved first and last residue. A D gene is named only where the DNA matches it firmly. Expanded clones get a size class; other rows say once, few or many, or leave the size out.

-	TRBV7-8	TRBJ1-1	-	TGTGCCAGCAGCTTAGGGGGGGAGGGCAACACTGAAGCTTTCTTT	CASSLGGEGNTEAFF
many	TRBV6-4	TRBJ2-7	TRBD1	TGTGGCAGCAGTGACTCCGACAGGGTCGTCCACGAGCAGTACTTC	CGSSDSDRVVHEQYF
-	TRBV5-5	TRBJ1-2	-	-	CASSFGRASNSPLHFGNGTAIYTF
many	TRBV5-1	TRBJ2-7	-	TGCGCCAGCAGCGTATCGTCCGGGGGATCGAGGAACGAGCAGTACTTC	CASSVSSGGSRNEQYF
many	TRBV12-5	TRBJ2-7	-	TGTGCTAGTGGTTTGGTACAGACCTACGAGCAGTACTTC	CASGLVQTYEQYF
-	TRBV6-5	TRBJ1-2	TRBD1	TGTGCCAGCAGTCCCCCGGACAGACAGGGGCGCTATGGCTACACCTTC	CASSPPDRQGRYGYTF
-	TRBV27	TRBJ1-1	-	TGTACCAGCAGGCCTTTGTGGAGACTGAACACTGAAGCTTTCTTT	CTSRPLWRLNTEAFF
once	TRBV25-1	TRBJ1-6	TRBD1	TGTGCCAGCAGCCGGACAGGATTTAATTCACCCCTCCACTTT	CASSRTGFNSPLHF
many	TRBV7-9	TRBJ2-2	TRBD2	TGTGCCAGCAGCTTCGGTATAGCGGGAGGAGCCGGGGAGCTGTTTTTT	CASSFGIAGGAGELFF
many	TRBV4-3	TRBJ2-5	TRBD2	TGCGCCAGCAGCCCAGACCGACTAGCGGGGATGGAGACCCAGTACTTC	CASSPDRLAGMETQYF
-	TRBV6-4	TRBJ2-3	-	TGTGCCAGCAGTGACACTCCGGACGGAACGCAGTATTTT	CASSDTPDGTQYF
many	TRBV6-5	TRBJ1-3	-	TGTGCCAGCAGTTACTCGATTAACTTATCCTCTGGAAACACCATATATTTT	CASSYSINLSSGNTIYF
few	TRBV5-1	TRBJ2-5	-	TGCGCCAGCAGCTTGGGAGGGCGGGGAGACACCCAGTACTTC	CASSLGGRGDTQYF
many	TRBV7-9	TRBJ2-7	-	TGTGCCAGCAGCTTAGGCCCCACGAGGGAGCAGTACTTC	CASSLGPTREQYF
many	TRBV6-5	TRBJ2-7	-	TGTGCCAGCAGCCGTCAGGGGATCGAGCAGTACTTC	CASSRQGIEQYF
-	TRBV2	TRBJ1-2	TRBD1	TGTGCCAGCAGGGCCAGGGGGCATGGCTACACCTTC	CASRARGHGYTF
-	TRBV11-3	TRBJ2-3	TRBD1	TGTGCCAGCAGCCCAAGGACAGGGGGAGGCAATGAGCAGTATTTT	CASSPRTGGGNEQYF
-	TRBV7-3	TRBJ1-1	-	TGTGCCAGCAGCTTAAGCCAGGGGACCACTGAAGCTTTCTTT	CASSLSQGTTEAFF
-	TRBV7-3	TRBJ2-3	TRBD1	TGTGCCAGCAGCTCCGGGGGGAGCAGGACAGGGGGAGTAGATACGCAGTATTTT	CASSSGGSRTGGVDTQYF
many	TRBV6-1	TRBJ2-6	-	TGTGCCAGCAGTGAGGGCCTGTGGGTGGAGGACTCTGGGGCCAACGTCCTGACTTTC	CASSEGLWVEDSGANVLTF
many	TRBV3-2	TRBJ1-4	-	TGTGCCAGCAGCCAAGATAGCCGGGGACAGTGTGGCGAAAAACTGTTTTTT	CASSQDSRGQCGEKLFF
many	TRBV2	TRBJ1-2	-	TGTGCCAGCAGTGAAGCGCTTCGGGGGGTGGGTGGCTACACCTTC	CASSEALRGVGGYTF
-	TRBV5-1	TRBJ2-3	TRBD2	TGCGCCAGCAGCTCCGAGACTAGCGTAGACGATACGCAGTATTTT	CASSSETSVDDTQYF
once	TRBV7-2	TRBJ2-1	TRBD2	TGTGCCAGCAGTCTGACTAGCGGGGGCCATGAGCAGTTCTTC	CASSLTSGGHEQFF
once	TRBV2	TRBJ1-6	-	TGTGCCAGCAGCGAAGATGGTGGTTCACCCCTCCACTTT	CASSEDGGSPLHF
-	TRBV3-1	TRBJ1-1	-	TGTGCCAGCAGCGACCCGGGGGGTCGAGCTTTCTTT	CASSDPGGRAFF
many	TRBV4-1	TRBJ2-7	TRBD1	TGCGCCAGCAGCCAAGGATTACAAGGACAGGTGACCTACGAGCAGTACTTC	CASSQGLQGQVTYEQYF
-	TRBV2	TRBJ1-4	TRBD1	TGTGCCAGCAGTGAGGACAGGGGTAATGAAAAACTGTTTTTT	CASSEDRGNEKLFF
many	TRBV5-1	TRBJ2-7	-	TGCGCCAGCAGCCCTCCGGAGGCGACCTACGAGCAGTACTTC	CASSPPEATYEQYF
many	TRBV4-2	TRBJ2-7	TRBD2	TGTGCCAGCAGCCAAGATATAACTAGCGGGACCTACGAGCAGTACTTC	CASSQDITSGTYEQYF
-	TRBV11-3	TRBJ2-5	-	TGTGCCAGCAGCCGAGGGCCAGGAGCGACCCAGTACTTC	CASSRGPGATQYF
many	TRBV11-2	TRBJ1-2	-	TGTGCCAGCAGTGAAGGGTATGGCTACACCTTC	CASSEGYGYTF
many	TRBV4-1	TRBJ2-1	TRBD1	TGCGCCAGCAGCTCCGGACAGGGTACCTACAATGAGCAGTTCTTC	CASSSGQGTYNEQFF
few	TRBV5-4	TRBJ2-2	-	TGTGCCAGCAGCTTGGGCGGCGCGAGGTTGACCGGGGAGCTGTTTTTT	CASSLGGARLTGELFF
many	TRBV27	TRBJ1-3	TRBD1	TGTGCCACCCGGGACAGCCCACCTGGAAACACCATATATTTT	CATRDSPPGNTIYF
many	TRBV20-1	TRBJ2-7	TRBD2	TGCAGTGCTAGAGATCGCGTAGCGGGCATCGAAATAGAGTACTTC	CSARDRVAGIEIEYF